Sequencing of this T cell receptor beta chain was carried out in a study of response to subunit inactivated influenza vaccine. Notes on the study in general: With each seasonal influenza vaccination, the authors suggested, few new T cells are recruited.

CDR1 LGHNA and CDR2 YSLEER come from the germline V gene. CDR3 length: 15 amino acids. V lost 0 bases and J 4 bases, leaving 12 bases between the germline ends. TCRdb ran MiXCR on the RT-PCR reads and lists one entry per CDR3 protein. The table lists 700,000 to 800,000 distinct CDR3 sequences, approximately 17% of them singletons, with approximately 11% in the top ten. On this clonotype: Its specificity is unknown.

The specimen comprised PBMCs from blood, sampled about 5 days after vaccination. The chain is built from TRBV4-3 and TRBJ1-2, with D possibly TRBD1 on 5 matching bases. The sequence derives from a man aged 50-59 years who received an inactivated influenza vaccine. The CDR3 region is CASSQDPGTFYGYTF. In DNA, the CDR3 is TGCGCCAGCAGCCAAGACCCGGGGACCTTCTATGGCTACACCTTC.